The 17 T cell receptor beta chains listed next were all sequenced from one sample in a study of T cells in Graves' hyperthyroidism and ophthalmopathy. TCR beta CDR3 regions were amplified from RNA transcripts. The TCR CDR3 first-round RT-PCR relied on the HTBI primer set. One entry per CDR3 protein results from TCRdb running MiXCR on the multiplex PCR reads. The sample includes hundreds of thousands of distinct CDR3 sequences, less than 25% of them seen just once. Sequenced input: blood. These receptors all stem from a man aged 30-40 years with Graves' ophthalmopathy.

This clonotype was found a few times. The V gene is TRBV18, the J gene TRBJ1-6; D is unresolved. The CDR3 covers 14 residues. Looked up from germline, CDR1 is KGHSH and CDR2 is LQKENI. V was pared by 3 bases and J by 10 bases, with 13 bases between. The CDR3 sequence: CASSPGIRGSPLHF. The CDR3, as DNA: TGTGCCAGCTCACCGGGGATTCGGGGATCACCCCTCCACTTT. The variable domain in full, completed from reference TRBV18 and TRBJ1-6, reads NAGVMQNPRHLVRRRGQEARLRCSPMKGHSHVYWYRQLPEEGLKFMVYLQKENIIDESGMPKERFSAEFPKEGPSILRIQQVVRGDSAAYFCASSPGIRGSPLHFGNGTRLTVT.

This clonotype was found a few times. The gene calls are TRBV5-6 and TRBJ2-1; D possibly uses TRBD1 or TRBD2 (6 bases each). Germline loops: CDR1 SGHDT, CDR2 YYEEEE. Deletions cut 4 bases from V and 5 bases from J, with 16 bases between. The CDR3 totals 15 residues. The CDR3 DNA follows: TGTGCCAGCAGCCGTTTTGGGGGGCAACACAATGAGCAGTTCTTC. This codes for CASSRFGGQHNEQFF. Together with reference TRBV5-6 and TRBJ2-1, the CDR3 gives the full variable domain: DAGVTQSPTHLIKTRGQQVTLRCSPKSGHDTVSWYQQALGQGPQFIFQYYEEEERQRGNFPDRFSGHQFPNYSSELNVNALLLGDSALYLCASSRFGGQHNEQFFGPGTRLTVL.

This clonotype was observed a few times. The chain uses TRBV28 and TRBJ2-1; D may be TRBD2 (5 bases). CDR1 is MDHEN and CDR2 is SYDVKM in the germline V gene. The V and J ends lost 6 bases and 11 bases respectively, with 26 bases between them. This CDR3 is built from 16 residues. CDR3 in DNA: TGTGCCAGCAGCCCGACGGTAGGCGGAACTACTAGAAAGCAGTTCTTC. Its translation: CASSPTVGGTTRKQFF.

V is TRBV20-1 and J is TRBJ2-7; the D is unclear. V was clipped by 3 bases and J by 4 bases, with 22 bases between them. The CDR3 contains 16 residues. The germline CDR1 and CDR2 sequences are DFQATT and SNEGSKA (reference sequence). CDR3 in amino acids: CSARSLGDLNGYEQYF. CDR3 nucleotides: TGCAGTGCTAGGTCGCTAGGAGACCTTAACGGTTACGAGCAGTACTTC.

This clonotype was seen a handful of times. CDR3 protein: CASSVGPEGYGYTF. For the CDR3, the DNA is TGTGCCAGCAGCGTAGGCCCGGAGGGCTATGGCTACACCTTC. This chain links TRBV9 with TRBJ1-2, with D unclear. The CDR3 runs 14 residues. Germline CDR1 reads SGDLS; CDR2 reads YYNGEE. Trimming took 0 bases from V and 4 from J, leaving 10 bases between them.

V and J are TRBV27 and TRBJ2-1, with 12 bases lining up with TRBD2. The junction had 13 bases not matched to a gene; V was cut back by 5 bases and J by 5 bases. The CDR3 sequence is 18 residues long. Germline CDR1 MNHEY, CDR2 SMNVEV (reference sequence). The CDR3 spells CASSLLSGGLAGNNEQFF. CDR3 DNA sequence: TGTGCCAGCAGTCTTTTATCCGGAGGACTAGCGGGGAACAATGAGCAGTTCTTC.

V is TRBV5-1 and J is TRBJ2-1, with 9 bases fitting TRBD2. The CDR3 runs to 15 residues. In germline, CDR1 is SGHRS, CDR2 YFSETQ. V trimming: 5 bases; J trimming: 9 bases; junction bases outside the gene matches: 12. CDR3 nucleotide sequence: TGCGCCAGCAGTTCCGGGACTAGCCGGGTTGGTGAGCAGTTCTTC. Translating it yields CASSSGTSRVGEQFF.

This clonotype was seen a handful of times. The J gene is TRBJ1-4, the V gene TRBV19, with a possible D match to TRBD1 (6 bases). V lost 9 bases, J lost 3 bases, and 14 bases lay in between. From germline, CDR1 is LNHDA and CDR2 SQIVND (reference sequence). The CDR3 consists of 14 residues. Written as DNA, the CDR3 is TGTGCCAGCAGCAGGACAGCGGCTAATGAAAAACTGTTTTTT. This translates into CASSRTAANEKLFF.

This clonotype was detected only a few times. This chain uses TRBV5-8 with TRBJ1-1; 9 bases align to TRBD1. The CDR3 spans 15 residues. Germline V gene data show CDR1 as SGHTS and CDR2 as YDEGEE. Germline trimming cut 4 bases from V and 4 bases from J; bases unmatched to any gene: 8. The CDR3 nucleotides read TGTGCCAGCAGCATTCCGGACAGGGGAGGCACTGAAGCTTTCTTT. Its translation is CASSIPDRGGTEAFF. Together with reference TRBV5-8 and TRBJ1-1, the CDR3 gives the full variable domain: EAGVTQSPTHLIKTRGQQATLRCSPISGHTSVYWYQQALGLGLQFLLWYDEGEERNRGNFPPRFSGRQFPNYSSELNVNALELEDSALYLCASSIPDRGGTEAFFGQGTRLTVV.

This clonotype has more than one count but fewer than ten. The chain has TRBV19 and TRBJ2-5; 7 nucleotides line up with TRBD2. Germline values: CDR1 LNHDA, CDR2 SQIVND (reference sequence). This CDR3 has 15 amino acids. V shed 9 bases and J 5 bases; nucleotides not matched to a gene: 15. CDR3 coding DNA: TGTGCCAGCTCCCTCCCGGGAGGAGTTGGGGAGACCCAGTACTTC. Protein: CASSLPGGVGETQYF. The entire variable domain, with the rest obtained from reference TRBV19 and TRBJ2-5, is as follows: DGGITQSPKYLFRKEGQNVTLSCEQNLNHDAMYWYRQDPGQGLRLIYYSQIVNDFQKGDIAEGYSVSREKKESFPLTVTSAQKNPTAFYLCASSLPGGVGETQYFGPGTRLLVL.

The chain joins TRBV2 to TRBJ1-5; TRBD1 might be the D (6 bases). The J call may not be correct, given that the DNA end is closer to TRBJ2-3. Germline CDR1 SNHLY, CDR2 FYNNEI. This CDR3 has 12 residues. The CDR3 DNA reads TGTGCCAGCAGTGAACTCGGACAGCCCCAGTATTTT. Translated, it gives CASSELGQPQYF.

This clonotype was recorded a few times. Its ends do not fully match the called genes, so a read error is possible. The rearrangement uses TRBV28 and TRBJ2-1, with TRBD2 matching over 8 bases. In germline, CDR1 is MDHEN, CDR2 SYDVKM. CDR3 size: 14 residues. The CDR3 region is CASVGLEPYNGQFF. The CDR3 nucleotides read TGTGCCAGCGTGGGACTAGAGCCCTACAATGGGCAGTTCTTC.

The rearrangement uses TRBV6-1 and TRBJ1-6; 9 positions agree with TRBD1. CDR1 is MNHNS, CDR2 SASEGT, per germline. The CDR3 spans 14 residues. After removal of 5 bases from V and 7 bases from J, the junction contained 3 bases not matched to a gene. CDR3 nucleotide sequence: TGTGCCAGCAGTCGGACAGGGGTAAATTCACCCCTCCACTTT. Its translation: CASSRTGVNSPLHF.

The chain links TRBV6-5 to TRBJ2-6, with 7 bases aligning to TRBD1. With 6 bases clipped from V and 0 bases from J, the junction kept 11 bases outside the gene matches. The CDR3 length is 18 residues. Germline CDR1 reads MNHEY; CDR2 reads SVGAGI. CDR3 nucleotide sequence: TGTGCCAGCAGCCAGCCGGGACAGTATAGCTCTGGGGCCAACGTCCTGACTTTC. Its protein product is CASSQPGQYSSGANVLTF.

This clonotype was seen only a few times. The rearrangement joins TRBV30 to TRBJ2-1, with TRBD2 matching over 11 bases. CDR1 GTSNPN and CDR2 SVGIG come from the germline V gene (reference sequence). V dropped 2 bases and J dropped 5; count of bases not matched to a gene: 8. This CDR3 contains 16 residues. CDR3 sequence reads: CAWSPPGTSGHNEQFF. In DNA, the CDR3 is TGTGCCTGGAGTCCGCCTGGGACTAGCGGTCACAATGAGCAGTTCTTC.

This clonotype was recorded many times. This chain links TRBV24-1 with TRBJ1-1, with 8 bases matching TRBD1. The CDR3 length is 15 residues. The junction had 3 bases not matched to a gene; V was cut back by 3 bases and J by 1 base. Germline-derived CDR1 and CDR2 are KGHDR and SFDVKD. In DNA form, the CDR3 reads TGTGCCACCAGTGATGACAGGGGAGAGAACACTGAAGCTTTCTTT. It encodes CATSDDRGENTEAFF.

This clonotype showed up just a few times. The chain carries TRBV20-1 and TRBJ2-2, with TRBD2 identical over 8 bases. The germline gives CDR1 DFQATT, CDR2 SNEGSKA (reference sequence). The J segment lost 5 bases and the V segment lost 5 bases, leaving 10 bases of the junction unmatched. The CDR3 loop spans 15 amino acids. The CDR3 here is CSAVPGGGRTGELFF. CDR3 nucleotides: TGCAGTGCTGTTCCTGGCGGGGGGCGGACCGGGGAGCTGTTTTTT.